This TCR beta chain was observed in a study of Ad26.COV2.S vaccination and SARS-CoV-2 variants. The study's findings and limits: The TCR breadth and depth analyses may have produced an underestimate of total T cell responses.

Generated by immunoSEQ multiplex PCR, the TCRdb table keeps only in-frame clones and is missing some. Among about 350,000 clones listed, 92% were seen once. On this clone: Its antigen is currently unknown.

The sample here was peripheral blood, taken after recovery from COVID-19. This TCR was recovered from a human donor who had recovered from COVID-19.

The CDR3 reads CASHPLRGNTGELFF. CDR3 in DNA: TGCGCCAGCCACCCCCTTCGCGGTAACACCGGGGAGCTGTTTTTT. This chain uses TRBV5-1 with TRBJ2-2, with D hard to call. Germline V lookup: CDR1 SGHRS, CDR2 YFSETQ. Trimming left V 7 bases short and J 2 bases short, with 15 bases between. This CDR3 is 15 amino acids long.